The rows below give T cell receptor beta chains drawn from one sample of a study of STAT5B mutations in CD4+ large granular lymphocyte leukemia. Clones were read by immunoSEQ multiplex PCR, and TCRdb kept only the in-frame ones, dropping some. The table records 20,000 to 25,000 clones, roughly 69% of them present only once. The sample comprised CD4+ T cells from blood buffy coats. Receptors originate from a human donor in good health. Each CDR3 is given with its conserved first and last residue. The D gene is left open where the match is weak. For some rows the clone size is stated as once, few or many, or as a class when expanded; others skip it.

>TRBD1|once|TRBJ1-3|TRBV6-6
CASSPGTGGNTIYF
TGTGCCAGCAGTCCCGGGACAGGGGGAAACACCATATATTTT
>NA|NA|TRBJ2-1|TRBV6-4
CASSMGNEQFF
TGTGCCAGCAGTATGGGAAATGAGCAGTTCTTC
>NA|NA|TRBJ2-5|TRBV7-3
CASSSTGEGETQYF
TGTGCCAGCAGCTCCACAGGGGAGGGGGAGACCCAGTACTTC
>NA|NA|TRBJ2-1|TRBV10-1
CASSGLVNNEQFF
TGCGCCAGCAGTGGGCTTGTAAACAATGAGCAGTTCTTC
>TRBD1|NA|TRBJ1-5|TRBV2
CASRGQGQPQHF
TGTGCCAGCAGGGGACAGGGGCAGCCCCAGCATTTT
>TRBD1|NA|TRBJ2-2|TRBV5-1
CASSLGDRGNTGELFF
TGCGCCAGCAGCTTGGGCGACAGGGGTAACACCGGGGAGCTGTTTTTT
>NA|NA|TRBJ1-1|TRBV28
CASTSGRTEAFF
TGTGCCAGCACCAGCGGGAGGACTGAAGCTTTCTTT
>NA|NA|TRBJ2-3|TRBV5-6
CASFGGGETDTQYF
TGTGCCAGCTTCGGGGGCGGGGAAACAGATACGCAGTATTTT
>NA|NA|TRBJ2-1|TRBV7-2
CASSLWRDDNEQFF
TGTGCCAGCAGCTTATGGAGGGACGACAATGAGCAGTTCTTC
>TRBD2|NA|TRBJ2-6|TRBV5-4
CASSAKSGLAGSGANVLTF
TGTGCCAGCAGCGCGAAATCGGGACTAGCGGGGTCTGGGGCCAACGTCCTGACTTTC
>NA|NA|TRBJ1-5|TRBV15
CATSRDRGAGNQPQHF
TGTGCCACCAGCAGAGATAGAGGGGCAGGGAATCAGCCCCAGCATTTT
>NA|few|TRBJ1-1|TRBV4-3
CASSQDSGFGAEAFF
TGCGCCAGCAGCCAAGATTCAGGGTTCGGCGCTGAAGCTTTCTTT
>NA|NA|TRBJ1-5|TRBV5-1
CASSLGADQPQHF
TGCGCCAGCAGCTTGGGGGCGGATCAGCCCCAGCATTTT
>TRBD1|NA|TRBJ2-3|TRBV28
CASIPGQGTDTQYF
TGTGCCAGCATTCCGGGACAGGGGACAGATACGCAGTATTTT
>NA|once|TRBJ1-1|TRBV7-6
CASSSQEMNTEAFF
TGTGCCAGCAGCTCACAGGAGATGAACACTGAAGCTTTCTTT
>NA|NA|TRBJ1-2|TRBV6-1
CASSYPGGPAF
TGTGCCAGCAGTTACCCCGGCGGTCCCGCTTTC
>NA|NA|TRBJ2-1|TRBV18
CASSPRPSSYNEQFF
TGTGCCAGCTCACCACGACCTAGCTCCTACAATGAGCAGTTCTTC
>NA|NA|TRBJ2-1|TRBV7-9
CASSGYRSSYNEQFF
TGTGCCAGCAGCGGTTACAGGAGCTCCTACAATGAGCAGTTCTTC
>NA|few|TRBJ1-4|TRBV6-1
CASSEVGGFGKLFF
TGTGCCAGCAGTGAGGTGGGGGGTTTTGGAAAACTGTTTTTT
>NA|NA|TRBJ2-2|TRBV11-2
CASTTPGSSKGELFF
TGTGCCAGCACCACCCCGGGAAGCTCGAAAGGGGAGCTGTTTTTT
>TRBD1|few|TRBJ1-4|TRBV6-5
CASSAGTGSEWFF
TGTGCCAGCAGCGCCGGGACAGGGTCAGAATGGTTTTTT
>NA|NA|TRBJ1-5|TRBV6-6
CASSEPGRQIRTQHF
TGTGCCAGCAGTGAGCCAGGGCGGCAAATTAGGACCCAGCATTTT
>NA|once|TRBJ1-2|TRBV28
CASTTIAGTGSNYGYTF
TGTGCCAGCACCACAATAGCAGGGACCGGTTCTAACTATGGCTACACCTTC
>TRBD1|once|TRBJ2-7|TRBV6-1
CASSELDRVGEQYF
TGTGCCAGCAGTGAACTGGACAGGGTTGGCGAGCAGTACTTC
>TRBD1|NA|TRBJ2-2|TRBV2
CASTPGQGPGELFF
TGTGCCAGCACGCCGGGACAGGGGCCCGGGGAGCTGTTTTTT
>NA|NA|TRBJ1-1|TRBV5-1
CASSPGGGSQAEAFF
TGCGCCAGCAGCCCTGGAGGGGGGAGTCAGGCTGAAGCTTTCTTT
>NA|few|TRBJ2-1|TRBV2
CASSLDSANEQFF
TGTGCCAGCAGTTTGGATAGCGCCAATGAGCAGTTCTTC
>TRBD2|NA|TRBJ2-1|TRBV6-6
CASSRRTSGNGEQFF
TGTGCCAGCAGTCGCCGGACTAGCGGGAATGGTGAGCAGTTCTTC
>NA|NA|TRBJ1-1|TRBV9
CASSVATGTEAFF
TGTGCCAGCAGCGTAGCCACGGGGACTGAAGCTTTCTTT
>NA|NA|TRBJ1-3|TRBV6-1
CASTLGGGSGNTIYF
TGTGCCAGCACCCTTGGGGGGGGCTCTGGAAACACCATATATTTT
>NA|once|TRBJ2-1|TRBV19
CASSAASSYNEQFF
TGTGCCAGTAGTGCCGCCAGCTCCTACAATGAGCAGTTCTTC
>TRBD2|NA|TRBJ2-1|TRBV14
CASSRAGRNNEQFF
TGTGCCAGCAGCCGGGCCGGGAGGAACAATGAGCAGTTCTTC
>NA|few|TRBJ1-3|TRBV28
CASSPMGSTGNTIYF
TGTGCCAGCAGTCCCATGGGGTCAACTGGAAACACCATATATTTT
>NA|NA|TRBJ2-3|TRBV7-2
CASSPWPDTQYF
TGTGCCAGCAGCCCCTGGCCAGATACGCAGTATTTT
>TRBD2|NA|TRBJ2-7|TRBV30
CAWSAGLAGVEQYF
TGTGCCTGGAGTGCGGGACTAGCGGGAGTCGAGCAGTACTTC
>NA|NA|TRBJ2-1|TRBV4-2
CASSPILAGYTNGDEQFF
TGTGCCAGCAGCCCTATCCTGGCGGGGTACACCAATGGGGATGAGCAGTTCTTC
>NA|medium-sized|TRBJ2-7|TRBV6-6
CASRKGLYEQYF
TGTGCCAGCAGGAAAGGACTATACGAGCAGTACTTC
>NA|NA|TRBJ2-3|TRBV2
CASSEADTQYF
TGTGCCAGCAGTGAGGCAGATACGCAGTATTTT
>TRBD1|few|TRBJ1-2|TRBV29-1
CSVGAGQVSNYGYTF
TGCAGCGTTGGAGCAGGACAGGTCTCCAACTATGGCTACACCTTC
>NA|NA|TRBJ2-6|TRBV29-1
CSVEEVDSGANVLTF
TGCAGCGTTGAAGAAGTAGACTCTGGGGCCAACGTCCTGACTTTC